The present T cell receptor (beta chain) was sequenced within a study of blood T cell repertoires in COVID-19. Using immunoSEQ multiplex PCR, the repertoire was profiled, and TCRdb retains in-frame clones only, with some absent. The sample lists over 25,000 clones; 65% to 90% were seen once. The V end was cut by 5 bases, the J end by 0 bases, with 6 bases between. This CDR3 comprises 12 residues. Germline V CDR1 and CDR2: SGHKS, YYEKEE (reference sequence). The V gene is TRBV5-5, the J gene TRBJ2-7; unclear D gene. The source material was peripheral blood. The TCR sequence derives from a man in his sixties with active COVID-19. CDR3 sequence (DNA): TGTGCCAGCAGGCTGAGCTCCTACGAGCAGTACTTC. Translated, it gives CASRLSSYEQYF.